The rows below give T cell receptor beta chains drawn from one sample of a study of T cells in localized non-small cell lung cancer. Clones were read by immunoSEQ multiplex PCR, and TCRdb kept only the in-frame ones, dropping some. The data show under 20,000 clones, with approximately 91% seen just once and about 2.5% held by the top ten. Sequenced here: peripheral blood, sampled before any cancer treatment. All receptors derive from a woman between 40 and 69 years old with stage I lung adenocarcinoma. The CDR3 runs from the conserved cysteine through the conserved F or W. D genes are given only for firm matches. The listing skips clone size in some rows; elsewhere it reads once, few, many or a size class.

NA,TRBV5-1,TRBD2,TRBJ2-5,TGCGCCAGCAGCTCGGGACTAGCGGGGAGAATGGGGGAGACCCAGTACTTC,CASSSGLAGRMGETQYF
NA,TRBV7-2,NA,TRBJ1-1,TGTGCCAGCAGCTCCCAGGGACGAACTGAAGCTTTCTTT,CASSSQGRTEAFF
once,TRBV27,NA,TRBJ1-4,TGTGCCAGCAGTCCGTCGTACGGGGCAACTAATGAAAAACTGTTTTTT,CASSPSYGATNEKLFF
NA,TRBV4-2,TRBD1,TRBJ1-1,TGTGCCAGCAGCCACCCCAGACAGGGGACTGAAGCTTTCTTT,CASSHPRQGTEAFF
NA,TRBV5-1,TRBD2,TRBJ2-3,TGCGCCAGCAGCTTGGCGGAACTAGCGGGAGGTCTAGATACGCAGTATTTT,CASSLAELAGGLDTQYF
NA,TRBV5-1,TRBD1,TRBJ1-2,TGCGCCAGCAGCCCGAAAGAGGGGGCGGGTGGCTACACCTTC,CASSPKEGAGGYTF
NA,TRBV19,TRBD1,TRBJ1-5,TGTGCCAGTAGGGGACAGGGTTACCAAAAAAGCAATCAGCCCCAGCATTTT,CASRGQGYQKSNQPQHF
NA,TRBV7-2,TRBD1,TRBJ1-5,TGTGCCAGCAGCTTCAGGGACAGCCGATATAGCAATCAGCCCCAGCATTTT,CASSFRDSRYSNQPQHF
NA,TRBV23-1,NA,TRBJ2-3,TGCGCCAGCAGTCAATGGCCTTATTCTGCGGGGAGCACAGATACGCAGTATTTT,CASSQWPYSAGSTDTQYF
NA,TRBV4-2,TRBD1,TRBJ1-6,TGTGCCAGCAGCCTACCTCAGGGGGCCTACTCCGAGGTCTCCTATAATTCACCCCTCCACTTT,CASSLPQGAYSEVSYNSPLHF
once,TRBV14,NA,TRBJ1-2,TGTGCCAGCAGCCAGGCCGGAGTTCACGGCTACACCTTC,CASSQAGVHGYTF
NA,TRBV4-1,NA,TRBJ2-5,TGCGCCAGCAGCCGCGGGCGGGACGTCCAAGAGACCCAGTACTTC,CASSRGRDVQETQYF
NA,TRBV4-3,NA,TRBJ1-1,TGCGCCAGCAGCCAAGACGGGGACACTGAAGCTTTCTTT,CASSQDGDTEAFF
NA,TRBV11-2,TRBD1,TRBJ1-2,TGTGCCAGCAGCTCCAACAGGGGAGCAAACTATGGCTACACCTTC,CASSSNRGANYGYTF
NA,TRBV2,TRBD2,TRBJ2-3,TGTGCCAGCAGTGACCCGACTAGCGGGCCCCGGGCAGATACGCAGTATTTT,CASSDPTSGPRADTQYF
NA,TRBV29-1,NA,TRBJ1-1,TGCAGCGTGGTCCCGGGACTCTATAACACTGAAGCTTTCTTT,CSVVPGLYNTEAFF
NA,TRBV7-2,NA,TRBJ1-1,TGTGCCAGCAATTTACAGGGTTGGGGCACTGAAGCTTTCTTT,CASNLQGWGTEAFF
NA,TRBV30,NA,TRBJ1-1,TGTGCCTGGAGAAGGGGGGGGAACACTGAAGCTTTCTTT,CAWRRGGNTEAFF
NA,TRBV28,NA,TRBJ1-4,TGTGCCAGCAGCGACTCTGCAACTAATGAAAAACTGTTTTTT,CASSDSATNEKLFF
NA,TRBV5-8,NA,TRBJ1-2,TGTGCCAGCAGTCAGAGAGCCGGGTGGTATGGCTACACCTTC,CASSQRAGWYGYTF
NA,TRBV7-9,NA,TRBJ2-5,TGTGCCAGCAGCTTAGGGATAGAGACCCAGTACTTC,CASSLGIETQYF
NA,TRBV5-1,TRBD1,TRBJ2-1,TGCGCCAGCTCCGGACAGGGGGACAATGAGCAGTTCTTC,CASSGQGDNEQFF
NA,TRBV7-2,TRBD2,TRBJ2-3,TGTGCCAGCAGCTTAGCAGGCGGGAGGGGCACAGATACGCAGTATTTT,CASSLAGGRGTDTQYF
NA,TRBV9,TRBD2,TRBJ2-1,TGTGCCAGCAGCGTAAGAGCGGGGTCGAGCTCCTACAATGAGCAGTTCTTC,CASSVRAGSSSYNEQFF
NA,TRBV25-1,NA,TRBJ2-6,TGTGCCAGCAGTGGGGGCTCTGGGGCCAACGTCCTGACTTTC,CASSGGSGANVLTF
NA,TRBV19,NA,TRBJ2-3,TGTGCCACCCTCGGGTGGGAAGATACGCAGTATTTT,CATLGWEDTQYF
NA,TRBV4-1,NA,TRBJ2-1,TGCGCCAGCAGCCAAGTCCTAGCTGACGATGAGCAGTTCTTC,CASSQVLADDEQFF
NA,TRBV19,NA,TRBJ1-4,TGTGCCAGTAGTTCCTCAGGGTTGGGTGAAAAACTGTTTTTT,CASSSSGLGEKLFF
NA,TRBV6-5,NA,TRBJ2-1,TGTGCCAGCAGTTACTTGGGGGGCAGGGCCAATGAGCAGTTCTTC,CASSYLGGRANEQFF